The source of this T cell receptor beta chain is a study of cytomegalovirus exposure and HLA in healthy donors. PCR used 60 Vbeta primers and 13 Jbeta primers. Clones were read by immunoSEQ multiplex PCR, and TCRdb kept only the in-frame ones, dropping some. The sample features about 160,000 clones, with over 1% in its top ten. Per germline, CDR1 SGHTA and CDR2 FQGNSA. With 1 base removed from V and 2 bases from J, the gap between germline ends came to 9 bases. The CDR3 sequence is 15 residues long. This clonotype originated in an older woman in good health and CMV-seronegative. The specimen sequenced was PBMCs. The chain uses TRBV7-2 and TRBJ1-3; D perhaps matches TRBD1 (6 bases). The CDR3 loop reads CASSLVGGTGNTIYF. The CDR3, as DNA: TGTGCCAGCAGCTTAGTAGGGGGAACTGGAAACACCATATATTTT.